These 24 T cell receptor beta chains were sequenced from one sample in a study of T-cell reconstitution after alpha-beta-depleted transplantation in children. A TCRbeta library incorporating unique molecular identifiers was prepared. TCRdb processed the PCR reads anew with MiXCR; each CDR3 protein has one entry. The table lists 45,000 to 55,000 distinct CDR3 sequences, approximately 6% of them singletons, with around 31% in the top ten. The sample was PBMCs, mostly from graft donor cells, taken 60 days after TCRalphabeta/CD19-depleted stem cell transplant. These receptors originate from a female patient aged 2-9 years who had a stem cell transplant for aplastic anemia, so the T cells may come from the graft donor.

The chain uses TRBV20-1 and TRBJ1-6, with 8 bases identical to TRBD1. CDR1 is DFQATT and CDR2 is SNEGSKA in the germline V gene (reference sequence). V dropped 3 bases and J dropped 2; count of bases not matched to a gene: 6. The CDR3 sequence is 16 residues long. Written as DNA, the CDR3 is TGCAGTGCTAGCAGGGGGCCCCCCACCTATAATTCACCCCTCCACTTT. It specifies CSASRGPPTYNSPLHF.

In its sample, this clonotype was seen many times. The chain links TRBV5-6 to TRBJ2-7; D not resolved. The CDR3 is 16 residues long. Trimming took 1 base from V and 0 from J, leaving 14 bases between them. Germline lookup yields CDR1 SGHDT and CDR2 YYEEEE. The CDR3 here is CASSLLGAGRSYEQYV. Written as DNA, the CDR3 is TGTGCCAGCAGCTTGTTGGGTGCAGGCCGCTCCTACGAGCAGTACGTC.

This clonotype was counted at least ten times. This chain joins TRBV7-9 and TRBJ1-2; possible D gene TRBD1, 6 bases. Germline values: CDR1 SEHNR, CDR2 FQNEAQ (reference sequence). Trimming removed 5 bases at V and 4 bases at J, with 14 bases between. The CDR3 length is 14 residues. CDR3 in DNA: TGTGCCAGCAGCACCCGACAGGATGTCTATGGCTACACCTTC. Translated: CASSTRQDVYGYTF.

Ten or more counts support this clonotype. The rearrangement joins TRBV6-6 to TRBJ2-2; TRBD2 aligns across 12 bases. The CDR3 covers 16 residues. After removal of 5 bases from V and 4 bases from J, the junction contained 5 bases not matched to a gene. Germline loops: CDR1 MNHNY, CDR2 SVGAGI (reference sequence). The CDR3 nucleotides read TGTGCCAGCAGTCTCGGACTAGCGGGACCCACCGGGGAGCTGTTTTTT. It codes for CASSLGLAGPTGELFF.

This clonotype appeared a few times. The rearrangement links TRBV5-1 to TRBJ2-5, with TRBD2 identical over 12 bases. This CDR3 has 17 amino acids. The V and J ends lost 0 bases and 5 bases, in that order; junction bases with no gene match: 8. Germline V lookup: CDR1 SGHRS, CDR2 YFSETQ. CDR3 coding DNA: TGCGCCAGCAGCTTGGGACTAGCGGGGGTCCCGGGGGAGACCCAGTACTTC. It specifies CASSLGLAGVPGETQYF.

This clonotype appeared many times. This rearrangement joins TRBV20-1 to TRBJ2-1; D possibly matches TRBD1 or TRBD2 (5 bases each). V was trimmed by 5 bases and J by 4 bases, leaving 15 bases between them. CDR3 length: 14 residues. Germline V lookup: CDR1 DFQATT, CDR2 SNEGSKA (reference sequence). The chain's CDR3 is CSAEGPAFYNEQFF. The CDR3 nucleotides read TGCAGTGCTGAGGGGCCCGCGTTTTACAATGAGCAGTTCTTC.

This clonotype was seen many times. The rearrangement links TRBV5-1 to TRBJ2-5; 10 positions match TRBD2. Germline CDR1 and CDR2: SGHRS and YFSETQ. V shed 0 bases, J shed 5 bases, and the junction held 1 base outside the gene matches. CDR3 length: 14 residues. This chain's CDR3 is CASSLASGSETQYF. The CDR3 DNA reads as TGCGCCAGCAGCTTGGCTAGCGGGAGTGAGACCCAGTACTTC.

This clonotype was picked up many times. V is TRBV20-1 and J is TRBJ1-2; D possibly corresponds to TRBD1 (6 bases). Trimming shortened V by 3 bases and J by 7 bases, and 12 bases separated the two germline ends. In germline, CDR1 is DFQATT, CDR2 SNEGSKA (reference sequence). The CDR3 has 12 amino acids. CDR3 sequence (DNA): TGCAGTGCTAGCCTACAGGGAAGTGGCTACACCTTC. This translates into CSASLQGSGYTF.

This clonotype was detected ten times or more. The chain recombines TRBV7-3 with TRBJ2-3; the D call may be TRBD1 or TRBD2 (5 bases each). This CDR3 has 13 amino acids. Germline lookup yields CDR1 SGHTA and CDR2 FQGTGA. V was shortened by 2 bases and J by 6 bases, with 9 bases between the two germline ends. The chain's CDR3 is CASSLGGTDTQYF. As DNA, the CDR3 is TGTGCCAGCAGCTTAGGGGGTACCGATACGCAGTATTTT.

This clonotype was observed at least ten times. This chain joins TRBV6-1 and TRBJ2-1; D unclear. V gave up 3 bases and J gave up 4 bases, with 13 bases separating them. The CDR3 consists of 15 residues. CDR1 MNHNS and CDR2 SASEGT come from the germline V gene. Here the CDR3 reads CASSEYALPYNEQFF. The CDR3 bases are TGTGCCAGCAGTGAGTATGCCCTACCTTACAATGAGCAGTTCTTC.

This clonotype was seen more than once but under ten times. The chain combines TRBV3-1 with TRBJ2-3; no clear D gene. Germline CDR1 and CDR2: LGHDT and YNNKEL (reference sequence). Trimming shortened V by 3 bases and J by 6 bases, and 19 bases separated the two germline ends. The length of the CDR3 is 16 residues. The CDR3 DNA is TGTGCCAGCAGCCAGGCCGGACGCCTTCCCTCCGATACGCAGTATTTT. It codes for CASSQAGRLPSDTQYF.

This clonotype was counted a few times. The V gene is TRBV7-8, the J gene TRBJ2-5, with 8 bases matching TRBD1. With V trimmed by 2 bases and J by 3 bases, 8 bases remained unmatched. Germline V gives CDR1 SGHVS, CDR2 FQNEAQ. CDR3 length: 16 residues. The CDR3 region is CASSLMEQGGKETQYF. Here the CDR3 DNA reads TGTGCCAGCAGCTTAATGGAACAGGGGGGTAAAGAGACCCAGTACTTC.

This clonotype was observed many times. This chain joins TRBV12-3 or TRBV12-4 and TRBJ1-1; maybe TRBD1 (6 bases). Trimming took off 6 bases at V and 0 bases at J, with 14 bases between the two ends. This CDR3 has 15 residues. The CDR3: CASSQGQVMNTEAFF. The CDR3 DNA follows: TGTGCCAGCAGCCAGGGGCAGGTTATGAACACTGAAGCTTTCTTT.

This clonotype was seen many times. The V call is TRBV7-9, the J call TRBJ1-2; maybe TRBD1 (5 bases). The CDR3 consists of 14 residues. Trimming took off 5 bases at V and 4 bases at J, with 14 bases between the two ends. The V gene's germline CDR1 is SEHNR and CDR2 FQNEAQ (reference sequence). The CDR3 region is CASSPRDGVYGYTF. CDR3 coding DNA: TGTGCCAGCAGCCCCCGGGACGGAGTCTATGGCTACACCTTC.

There are many counts of this clonotype. This chain links TRBV7-9 with TRBJ2-2; 9 bases align to TRBD1. This CDR3 is built from 16 residues. Germline trimming cut 5 bases from V and 4 bases from J; bases unmatched to any gene: 8. Germline-derived CDR1 and CDR2 are SEHNR and FQNEAQ (reference sequence). The CDR3 loop is CASSITGGAGTGELFF. CDR3 nucleotide sequence: TGTGCCAGCAGCATTACAGGGGGCGCGGGCACCGGGGAGCTGTTTTTT.

This sequence joins TRBV2 and TRBJ2-7, with 8 bases aligning to TRBD2. The V gene's germline CDR1 is SNHLY and CDR2 FYNNEI. This CDR3 comprises 16 residues. The junction had 8 bases not matched to a gene; V was cut back by 2 bases and J by 2 bases. The CDR3 DNA sequence: TGTGCCAGCAGTGAATACGGGGGGGCCTTAACCTACGAGCAGTACTTC. It yields the protein CASSEYGGALTYEQYF.

This clonotype was detected many times. The rearrangement links TRBV24-1 to TRBJ2-3; TRBD1 agrees at 9 bases. The CDR3 is made up of 16 amino acids. Trimming at V came to 4 bases and at J to 5 bases, leaving 9 bases not matched to a gene. The germline V gene encodes CDR1 KGHDR and CDR2 SFDVKD. As DNA, the CDR3 is TGTGCCACCAGTGAGTCCGGGACAGGGATTATAGATACGCAGTATTTT. It encodes CATSESGTGIIDTQYF.

Worth noting for this clonotype: Being one base from a much bigger clone, this may be a read error. V gene TRBV20-1 combines with J gene TRBJ2-5, with D possibly being TRBD2 (7 bases). Germline CDR1 and CDR2: DFQATT and SNEGSKA (reference sequence). The V end lost 7 bases, the J end lost 4 bases, and 22 bases lay between the germline ends. This CDR3 is built from 15 residues. CDR3 amino acids: CSGYGGREGRETQYF. The CDR3 coding sequence is TGCAGTGGATACGGGGGGCGCGAGGGCAGAGAGACCCAGTACTTC.

This clonotype was seen repeatedly, ten times or more. The chain links TRBV11-2 to TRBJ2-5; no definite D call. The V end was cut by 4 bases, the J end by 2 bases, with 11 bases between. The CDR3 extends over 14 amino acids. Germline CDR1 and CDR2: SGHAT and FQNNGV. CDR3 bases: TGTGCCAGCAGCTGGTTCGGGTCACAAGAGACCCAGTACTTC. This translates into CASSWFGSQETQYF.

The J gene is TRBJ1-5, the V gene TRBV10-3, with TRBD1 matching 11 bases. The ends lost 6 bases at V and 3 bases at J; junction bases unmatched: 7. Germline V CDR1 and CDR2: ENHRY, SYGVKD. The CDR3 is 16 amino acids. The CDR3 DNA is TGTGCCATCAGCCCCGGGACAGGGGGTTTCAATCAGCCCCAGCATTTT. Translating it yields CAISPGTGGFNQPQHF.

This chain uses TRBV5-1 with TRBJ2-7; possible D gene TRBD1, 5 bases. The CDR3 totals 15 residues. V lost 0 bases and J lost 1, with 11 bases in between. Per germline, CDR1 SGHRS and CDR2 YFSETQ. In DNA form, the CDR3 reads TGCGCCAGCAGCTTGGATAGCCCAGGGTCCTACGAGCAGTACTTC. Encoded protein: CASSLDSPGSYEQYF.

This clonotype has a count of ten or more. The J gene is TRBJ1-4, the V gene TRBV5-5; no firm D call. Germline lookup yields CDR1 SGHKS and CDR2 YYEKEE (reference sequence). The CDR3 runs to 15 residues. Trimming pared 0 bases from V and 5 bases from J, leaving 11 bases between. The CDR3 loop reads CASSLVASQNEKLFF. The CDR3 bases are TGTGCCAGCAGCTTGGTGGCCAGCCAGAATGAAAAACTGTTTTTT.

V gene TRBV2 combines with J gene TRBJ2-3; D is unclear. Germline V gene lookup returns CDR1 SNHLY and CDR2 FYNNEI. Trimming pared 9 bases from V and 2 bases from J, leaving 15 bases between. There are 14 residues in the CDR3. CDR3 region: CASRSWGITDTQYF. Written as DNA, the CDR3 is TGTGCCAGTAGGAGTTGGGGAATCACAGATACGCAGTATTTT.

This clonotype was seen more than once but under ten times. CDR3 coding DNA: TGTGCCAGCAGCTTAGGGCTAGTCCCCTACGAGCAGTACTTC. Its translation is CASSLGLVPYEQYF. This chain links TRBV7-8 with TRBJ2-7, with D unresolved. Germline loops: CDR1 SGHVS, CDR2 FQNEAQ. The CDR3 totals 14 residues. Trimming took off 1 base at V and 2 bases at J, with 9 bases between the two ends.